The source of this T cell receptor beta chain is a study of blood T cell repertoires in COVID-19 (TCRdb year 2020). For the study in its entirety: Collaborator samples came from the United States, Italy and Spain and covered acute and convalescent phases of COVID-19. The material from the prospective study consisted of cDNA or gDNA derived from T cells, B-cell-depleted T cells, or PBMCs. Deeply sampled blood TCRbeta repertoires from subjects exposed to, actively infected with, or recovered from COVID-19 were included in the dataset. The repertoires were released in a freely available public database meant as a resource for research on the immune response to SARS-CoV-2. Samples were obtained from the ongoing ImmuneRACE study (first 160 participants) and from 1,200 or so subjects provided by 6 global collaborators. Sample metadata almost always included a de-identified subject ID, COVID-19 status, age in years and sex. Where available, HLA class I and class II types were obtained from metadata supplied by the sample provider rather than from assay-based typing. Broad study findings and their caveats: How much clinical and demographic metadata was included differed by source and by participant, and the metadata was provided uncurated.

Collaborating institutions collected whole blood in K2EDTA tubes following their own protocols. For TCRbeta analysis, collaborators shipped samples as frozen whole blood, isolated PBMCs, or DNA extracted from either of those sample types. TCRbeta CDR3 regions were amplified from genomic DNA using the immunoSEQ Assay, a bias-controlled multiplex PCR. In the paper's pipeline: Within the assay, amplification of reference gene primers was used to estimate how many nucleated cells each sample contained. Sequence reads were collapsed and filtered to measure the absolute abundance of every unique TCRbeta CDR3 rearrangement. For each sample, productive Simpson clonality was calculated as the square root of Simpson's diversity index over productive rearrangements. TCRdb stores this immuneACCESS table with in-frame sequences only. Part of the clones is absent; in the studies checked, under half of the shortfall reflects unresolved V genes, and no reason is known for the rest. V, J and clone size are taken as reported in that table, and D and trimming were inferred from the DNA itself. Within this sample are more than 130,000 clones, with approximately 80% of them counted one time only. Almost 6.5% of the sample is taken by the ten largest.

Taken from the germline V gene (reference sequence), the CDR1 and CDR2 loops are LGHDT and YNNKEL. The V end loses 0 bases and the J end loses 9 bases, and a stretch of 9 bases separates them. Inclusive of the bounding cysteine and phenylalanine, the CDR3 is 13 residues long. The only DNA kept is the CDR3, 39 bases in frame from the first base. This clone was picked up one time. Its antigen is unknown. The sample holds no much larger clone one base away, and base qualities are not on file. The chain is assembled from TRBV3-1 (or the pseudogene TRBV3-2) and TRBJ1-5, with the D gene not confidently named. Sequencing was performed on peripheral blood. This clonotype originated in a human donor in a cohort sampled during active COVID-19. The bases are TGTGCCAGCAGCCAAGATTGGGGAGGGCCCCAGCATTTT. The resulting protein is CASSQDWGGPQHF.